Sequencing of this T cell receptor (beta chain) was carried out in a study of OX40 agonist ivuxolimab in advanced cancers. About the investigation overall: The costimulatory receptor OX40 (CD134) was targeted by ivuxolimab, a fully human IgG2 agonistic monoclonal antibody. The paper reports the monotherapy dose-escalation portion (N of about 50 patients) of the phase I ivuxolimab trial. Of the 52 patients in dose escalation, some 20 had hepatocellular carcinoma, some 15 had melanoma, 9 had renal cell carcinoma and 9 had head and neck cancer. In the dose-escalation cohort, 70% to 85% of patients were male, and the mean age was roughly 60 years, with a range of about 23 to 90. Patients were allowed to have had prior anti-PD-1, anti-PD-L1 or anti-CTLA-4 therapy, and approximately 43% of the dose-escalation patients had previously received checkpoint inhibitors. The purpose of peripheral TCRbeta sequencing was to test whether ivuxolimab changed TCR sequence diversity and led to clonal T-cell expansion. Intravenous ivuxolimab was administered to patients every 2 weeks at six dose levels: 0.01, 0.1, 0.3, 1.5, 3 and 10 mg/kg. Three dose-escalation patients achieved partial responses, one with hepatocellular carcinoma and two with cutaneous melanoma.

Overall study outcomes, separate from this receptor: The antigen specificity of the clonally expanded peripheral T cells was not determined. On average, CD8+ T cells showed more expanded clones than CD4+ T cells after ivuxolimab. Low levels of normalized T-cell clonal expansion were also seen in some patients who did not respond. In the 0.1-3.0 mg/kg groups, partial responders were among the patients with the lowest normalized peripheral clonal expansion, particularly in CD8+ T cells. At doses from 0.1 to 3.0 mg/kg, clonal expansion was seen in both CD4+ and CD8+ blood T cells between baseline and week 6.

A distance of 9 bases separates the germline ends of V and J, which lose 0 bases and 7 bases respectively. The CDR3 spans 12 residues, from the cysteine through the phenylalanine. Just CDR3 DNA is preserved here, 36 bases in frame from base 1. CDR1 and CDR2, looked up from the germline V gene (reference sequence), are GTSNPN and SVGIG. This clone has ten or more counts. The specificity of this receptor is unknown. No base-level quality is on record; no much larger clone is a single base apart. Genomic DNA was isolated from the sorted cells so that the TCRbeta CDR3 region could be sequenced. The immunoSEQ Assay was used for sequencing of TCRbeta CDR3 regions. TCRdb limited this immuneACCESS table to in-frame rearrangements with V and J called. A share of clones is missing; checked studies link under half to unresolved V genes, and the rest is unexplained. For this sample the table gives tens of thousands of clones, of which around 91% were detected only once. The ten largest clones capture about 0.87% of the sample.

Patients with autoimmune disease history or receiving systemic immunosuppression were excluded from the trial. In every dose cohort, peripheral blood was drawn for TCR sequencing at baseline, cycle 4 day 1, and cycle 7 day 1. The samples were taken from a phase I, first-in-human, multicenter, open-label dose-escalation trial of ivuxolimab. The trial enrolled adults with locally advanced or metastatic head and neck squamous cell, hepatocellular, melanoma or renal cell carcinoma. Before TCR sequencing, CD4+ and CD8+ T cells were separately sorted from peripheral blood. Here the chain combines TRBV30 and TRBJ1-2; confidence is insufficient to name the D gene. The receptor was isolated from an adult with an advanced solid tumor such as melanoma, head and neck, liver or kidney cancer. The material sequenced was CD4+ or CD8+ T cells sorted from blood, taken in a trial of the OX40 agonist ivuxolimab. This receptor has the CDR3 CAWSVTMFGYTF. Here is the DNA: TGTGCCTGGAGTGTAACGATGTTTGGCTACACCTTC.